What follows is one TCR beta chain and its context. Its antigen remains unknown. This sample was taken from a study of early T cells in non-severe SARS-CoV-2 infection. Across the study: Sequencing of unsorted whole blood was done on bulk RNA, leaving chains unpaired. General observations from the study: There was a bias toward anti-spike CD8 responses in VDJdb matching, which missed private and CD4 specificities.

Tagging with unique molecular identifiers was applied to individual cDNA molecules. TCRdb processed the 5' RACE reads anew with MiXCR; each CDR3 protein has one entry. The repertoire holds about 70,000 distinct CDR3 sequences, approximately 15% seen once, with approximately 3.8% in the top ten. This specimen consisted of whole blood, obtained at baseline. The TCR comes from an adult who was a healthcare worker with PCR-confirmed SARS-CoV-2 infection or an uninfected control (not recorded which).

For the CDR3, the DNA is TGTGCCAGCAGTAGGGCCCTAGGCGTATACGAGCAGTACTTC. This translates into CASSRALGVYEQYF. The chain joins TRBV6-1 to TRBJ2-7; D is undetermined. CDR1 is MNHNS and CDR2 is SASEGT in the germline V gene. The CDR3 runs to 14 residues. Trimming left V 5 bases short and J 4 bases short, with 15 bases between.